This TCR beta chain stems from a study of neoadjuvant anti-PD-1 for oral cavity cancer. Overall study: Before surgery, most patients got three to four biweekly 3 mg/kg nivolumab doses.

Using immunoSEQ multiplex PCR, the repertoire was profiled, and TCRdb retains in-frame clones only, with some absent. The data hold over 10,000 clones, with less than 70% observed a single time. PBMCs were not maintained or expanded in culture before analysis. Trimming cost V 0 bases and J 5 bases; bases outside gene matches: 8. The CDR3 covers 15 residues. Germline V gives CDR1 GTSNPN, CDR2 SVGIG (reference sequence). Sequencing was performed on PBMCs, taken before nivolumab (anti-PD-1) treatment. This receptor was obtained from a person between 35 and 79 years old with oral cavity squamous cell carcinoma. This chain links TRBV30 with TRBJ2-5; 8 bases agree with TRBD2. This chain's CDR3 is CAWSVEAGVTETQYF. In DNA form, the CDR3 reads TGTGCCTGGAGTGTTGAAGCGGGAGTTACGGAGACCCAGTACTTC.